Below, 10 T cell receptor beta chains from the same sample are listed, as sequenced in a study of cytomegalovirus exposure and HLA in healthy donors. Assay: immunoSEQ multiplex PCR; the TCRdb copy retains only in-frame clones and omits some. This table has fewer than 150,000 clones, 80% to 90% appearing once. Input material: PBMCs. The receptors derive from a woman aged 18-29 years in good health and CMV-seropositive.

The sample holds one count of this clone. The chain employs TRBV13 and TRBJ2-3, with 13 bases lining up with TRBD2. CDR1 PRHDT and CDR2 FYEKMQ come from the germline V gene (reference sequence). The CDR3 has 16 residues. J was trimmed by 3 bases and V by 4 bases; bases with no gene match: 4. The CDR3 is CASSSRTSGSTDTQYF. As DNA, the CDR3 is TGTGCCAGCAGCTCCCGGACTAGCGGGAGTACAGATACGCAGTATTTT.

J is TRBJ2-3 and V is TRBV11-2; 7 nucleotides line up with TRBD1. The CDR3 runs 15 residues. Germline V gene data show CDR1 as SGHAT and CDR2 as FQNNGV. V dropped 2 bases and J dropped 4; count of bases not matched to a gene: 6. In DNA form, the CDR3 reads TGTGCCAGCAGCTTACTACAGGGGATTTCAGATACGCAGTATTTT. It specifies CASSLLQGISDTQYF.

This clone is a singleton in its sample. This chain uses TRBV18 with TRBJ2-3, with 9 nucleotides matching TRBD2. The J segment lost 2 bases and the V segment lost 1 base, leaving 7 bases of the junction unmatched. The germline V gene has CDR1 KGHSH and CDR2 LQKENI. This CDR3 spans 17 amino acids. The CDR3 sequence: CASSPRKGTSPTDTQYF. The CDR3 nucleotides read TGTGCCAGCTCACCACGTAAAGGGACTAGCCCCACAGATACGCAGTATTTT.

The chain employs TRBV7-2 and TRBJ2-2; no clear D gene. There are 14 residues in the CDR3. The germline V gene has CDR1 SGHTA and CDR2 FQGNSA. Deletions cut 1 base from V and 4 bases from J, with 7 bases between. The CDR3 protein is CASSLETSTGELFF. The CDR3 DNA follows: TGTGCCAGCAGCTTAGAAACATCCACCGGGGAGCTGTTTTTT.

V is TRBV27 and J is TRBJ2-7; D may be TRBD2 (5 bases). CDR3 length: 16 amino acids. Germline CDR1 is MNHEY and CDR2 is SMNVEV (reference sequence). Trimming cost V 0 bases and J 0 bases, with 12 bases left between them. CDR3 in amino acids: CASSLSPGSGSYEQYF. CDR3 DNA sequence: TGTGCCAGCAGTTTATCCCCGGGGTCTGGCTCCTACGAGCAGTACTTC.

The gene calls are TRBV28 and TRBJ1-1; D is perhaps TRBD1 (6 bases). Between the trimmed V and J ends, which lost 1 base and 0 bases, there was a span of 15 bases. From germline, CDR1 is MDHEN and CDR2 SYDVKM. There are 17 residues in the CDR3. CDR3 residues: CASSLLERGGMNTEAFF. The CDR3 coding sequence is TGTGCCAGCAGTTTATTAGAGCGGGGGGGCATGAACACTGAAGCTTTCTTT.

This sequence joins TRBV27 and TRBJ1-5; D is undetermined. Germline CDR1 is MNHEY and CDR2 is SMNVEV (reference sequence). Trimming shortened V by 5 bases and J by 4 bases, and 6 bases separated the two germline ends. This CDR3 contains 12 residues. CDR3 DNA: TGTGCCAGCAGTAGGACTAATCAGCCCCAGCATTTT. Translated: CASSRTNQPQHF.

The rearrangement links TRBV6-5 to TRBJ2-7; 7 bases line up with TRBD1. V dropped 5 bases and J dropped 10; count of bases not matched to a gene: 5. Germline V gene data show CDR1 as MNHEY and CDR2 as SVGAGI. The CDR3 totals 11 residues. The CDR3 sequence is CASSNTGVQYF. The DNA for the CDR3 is TGTGCCAGCAGTAATACAGGGGTACAGTACTTC.

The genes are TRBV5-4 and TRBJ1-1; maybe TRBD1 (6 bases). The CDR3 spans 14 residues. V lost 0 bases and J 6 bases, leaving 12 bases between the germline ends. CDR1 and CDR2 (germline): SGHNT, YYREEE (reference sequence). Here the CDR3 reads CASSLVQGKSEAFF. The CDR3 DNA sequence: TGTGCCAGCAGCTTGGTGCAGGGGAAATCTGAAGCTTTCTTT.

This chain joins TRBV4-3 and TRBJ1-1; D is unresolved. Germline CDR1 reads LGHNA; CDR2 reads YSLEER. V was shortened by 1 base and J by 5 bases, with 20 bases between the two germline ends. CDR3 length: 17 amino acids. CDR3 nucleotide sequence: TGCGCCAGCAGCCAAGTAGGTTCAGACACCTATTTTACTGAAGCTTTCTTT. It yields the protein CASSQVGSDTYFTEAFF.